These 24 T cell receptor beta chains share one sample of origin, sequenced in a study of regulatory T cells in long-lasting Graves disease (TCRdb year 2021). The receptor library was made with multiplex PCR. Sequencing used an Illumina HiSeq 4000. TCR beta libraries were built with iRepertoire HTBI primers and Arm-PCR amplification of CDR3 regions. TCRdb ran its own pipeline on the public reads, namely fastp trimming at Q25 and MiXCR clone calling, and kept in-frame beta chains. A single entry per CDR3 protein holds the most common genes and DNA from its merged rows. For this sample there are about 430,000 distinct CDR3 sequences; about 15% appear just once. The leading ten clones occupy roughly 7.7% of the sample. The intended sense of this specimen's time point label: newly diagnosed GD, antithyroid drugs for less than 3 months. For both TCR sequencing and RNA sequencing, RNA was extracted from PBMCs in TRIzol.

The sample also formed part of further work on T cells in Graves' hyperthyroidism and ophthalmopathy.

The sequences come from peripheral blood mononuclear cells (PBMCs), collected at new diagnosis, from a patient treated with antithyroid drugs. The receptor set was obtained from a woman between 40 and 50 years old with Graves disease. Donor details come from another sample of the same person, matched by shared clones.

This clonotype was counted ten times or more. The chain combines TRBV30 with TRBJ1-2; 9 bases map to TRBD1. The germline CDR1 and CDR2 sequences are GTSNPN and SVGIG (reference sequence). Trimming took 2 bases from V and 5 from J; bases not matched to a gene: 3. CDR3 length: 13 residues. DNA for the CDR3: TGTGCCTGGAGTACCGGGACAGGGTATGGCTACACCTTC. Its translation: CAWSTGTGYGYTF.

This clonotype has ten or more counts. This chain joins TRBV18 and TRBJ1-1; D unclear. Germline CDR1 reads KGHSH; CDR2 reads LQKENI. Trimming pared 3 bases from V and 3 bases from J, leaving 8 bases between. The length of the CDR3 is 13 residues. CDR3 residues: CASSPWGDTEAFF. The DNA of the CDR3 is TGTGCCAGCTCACCCTGGGGAGACACTGAAGCTTTCTTT.

Ten or more counts support this clonotype. The chain joins TRBV30 to TRBJ2-7; 10 positions agree with TRBD2. The CDR3 has 13 amino acids. Losses at the gene ends were 8 bases for V and 3 bases for J; bases not matched to a gene: 7. The germline CDR1 and CDR2 sequences are GTSNPN and SVGIG (reference sequence). CDR3 in DNA: TGTGCCGTAACCGGGACTAGCGACTACGAGCAGTACTTC. It codes for CAVTGTSDYEQYF.

This clonotype was seen many times. CDR3 DNA sequence: TGTGCCAGCAGCTTAGCTGTGGGAGAAAGGCCCCTCCACTTT. Its translation is CASSLAVGERPLHF. The rearrangement uses TRBV11-2 and TRBJ1-6, with D unclear. CDR1 and CDR2 from the germline V gene are SGHAT and FQNNGV. The CDR3 has 14 residues. The ends were cut back, 1 base at V and 13 bases at J, with 14 bases in the middle.

This clonotype was observed many times. The genes are TRBV2 and TRBJ2-7; 10 nucleotides align to TRBD2. The CDR3 runs 14 residues. Germline trimming cut 3 bases from V and 7 bases from J; bases unmatched to any gene: 6. Germline V lookup: CDR1 SNHLY, CDR2 FYNNEI. The CDR3 protein is CASSELAGAKEQYF. In DNA form, the CDR3 reads TGTGCCAGCAGTGAGCTAGCGGGAGCAAAGGAGCAGTACTTC.

This clonotype was found many times. This chain connects TRBV27 to TRBJ2-5; the D gene could be TRBD1 or TRBD2 (5 bases each). CDR1 MNHEY and CDR2 SMNVEV come from the germline V gene (reference sequence). V was clipped by 4 bases and J by 1 base, with 19 bases between them. This CDR3 is built from 17 residues. In DNA form, the CDR3 reads TGTGCCAGCAGTTCTTTATGGGTCGGGGCCTCCCAAGAGACCCAGTACTTC. It codes for CASSSLWVGASQETQYF.

This clonotype has only a few counts. The genes are TRBV15 and TRBJ2-2, with TRBD1 matching over 10 bases. Looked up from germline, CDR1 is LNHNV and CDR2 is YYDKDF (reference sequence). CDR3 length: 16 amino acids. The V gene end was trimmed by 6 bases and the J gene end by 3 bases; junction bases not matched to a gene: 7. As DNA, the CDR3 is TGTGCCACCAGGCGGGAGACAGGGGGCCACACCGGGGAGCTGTTTTTT. This translates into CATRRETGGHTGELFF.

In its sample, this clonotype was seen many times. V gene TRBV6-1 combines with J gene TRBJ2-2; 13 nucleotides match TRBD2. The V and J ends lost 6 bases and 5 bases, in that order; junction bases with no gene match: 12. The CDR3 covers 18 residues. From germline, CDR1 is MNHNS and CDR2 SASEGT. The CDR3 spells CASSTTGTSGMSTGELFF. In DNA, the CDR3 is TGTGCCAGCAGCACGACCGGGACTAGCGGGATGTCGACCGGGGAGCTGTTTTTT.

This chain links TRBV4-2 with TRBJ1-3; D is ambiguous. Trimming took off 0 bases at V and 0 bases at J, with 9 bases between the two ends. Germline assignment: CDR1 LGHNA and CDR2 YNFKEQ. The length of the CDR3 is 16 residues. Here the CDR3 reads CASSQDPDSSGNTIYF. CDR3 nucleotides: TGTGCCAGCAGCCAAGATCCAGATAGCTCTGGAAACACCATATATTTT.

This clonotype was seen repeatedly, ten times or more. The V gene is TRBV28, the J gene TRBJ1-5; D is possibly TRBD1 (5 bases). The V end was cut by 7 bases, the J end by 3 bases, with 19 bases between. The CDR3 contains 16 residues. Germline V CDR1 and CDR2: MDHEN, SYDVKM. The CDR3 DNA sequence: TGTGCCAGCACCCCCGATTTCGGGGACCACAATCAGCCCCAGCATTTT. Protein sequence: CASTPDFGDHNQPQHF.

This clonotype was seen a few times. The rearrangement uses TRBV20-1 and TRBJ2-7, with D hard to call. Germline V gene data show CDR1 as DFQATT and CDR2 as SNEGSKA (reference sequence). CDR3 length: 14 residues. V lost 3 bases, J lost 3 bases, and 15 bases lay in between. CDR3 residues: CSARGYTDLYEQYF. The DNA of the CDR3 is TGCAGTGCTAGGGGGTACACGGACCTCTACGAGCAGTACTTC.

In this sample, this clonotype turned up many times. This sequence joins TRBV19 and TRBJ2-5, with 9 bases that match TRBD2. J was trimmed by 5 bases and V by 9 bases; bases with no gene match: 7. The CDR3 runs 13 residues. Germline loops: CDR1 LNHDA, CDR2 SQIVND (reference sequence). The CDR3 spells CASSISGSETQYF. The CDR3 DNA is TGTGCCAGCAGCATTAGCGGGAGCGAGACCCAGTACTTC.

This chain links TRBV7-9 with TRBJ2-2; D is ambiguous. The CDR3 runs 14 residues. V was pared by 5 bases and J by 4 bases, with 11 bases between. The germline V gene has CDR1 SEHNR and CDR2 FQNEAQ (reference sequence). In nucleotides, the CDR3 is TGTGCCAGCAGCCTTGACCTCATCACCGGGGAGCTGTTTTTT. Protein: CASSLDLITGELFF.

This CDR3 reads CASNDRGGPYNEQFF. The DNA of the CDR3 is TGTGCCAGCAATGACCGGGGAGGGCCGTACAATGAGCAGTTCTTC. V usage is TRBV27 and J usage is TRBJ2-1, with 7 positions matching TRBD2. Germline assignment: CDR1 MNHEY and CDR2 SMNVEV (reference sequence). CDR3 length: 15 amino acids. V gave up 7 bases and J gave up 4 bases; unmatched junction bases: 10.

Concerning this clonotype itself: At one end the junction does not follow the germline gene, possibly because of a read error. In DNA, the CDR3 is TGTGCCAGCAGTTACTCGACCCTAGCGGGAGTTGCCGGGGAGCTGTTTTTT. Translation gives CASSYSTLAGVAGELFF. The chain links TRBV6-4 to TRBJ2-2, with 10 bases identical to TRBD2. Germline loops: CDR1 MRHNA, CDR2 SNTAGT. The CDR3 length is 17 residues.

With respect to this clonotype: This may stem from a read error, because a much larger clone lies one nucleotide away. This chain connects TRBV27 to TRBJ2-1; 7 nucleotides match TRBD1. V shed 7 bases and J 6 bases; nucleotides not matched to a gene: 9. The CDR3 contains 14 residues. The germline V gene encodes CDR1 MNHEY and CDR2 SMNVEV (reference sequence). The CDR3 nucleotides read TGTGCCAGCAAGGGGGCTAGTTTGGTCAATGAGCAGTTCTTC. Protein: CASKGASLVNEQFF.

This clonotype was counted many times. The chain has TRBV28 and TRBJ1-5, with TRBD1 as a possible D gene (5 bases). V was clipped by 9 bases and J by 3 bases, with 15 bases between them. Germline assignment: CDR1 MDHEN and CDR2 SYDVKM. The CDR3 has 14 amino acids. This CDR3 reads CASVRQKFNQPQHF. In nucleotides, the CDR3 is TGTGCCAGTGTGAGACAGAAATTCAATCAGCCCCAGCATTTT.

CDR3 nucleotides: TGTGCCAGCAGCCATCAGGGGCCAGAAGAGACCCAGTACTTC. Its translation is CASSHQGPEETQYF. This rearrangement joins TRBV11-2 to TRBJ2-5; weak D call: TRBD1 (6 bases). Trimming took off 5 bases at V and 3 bases at J, with 13 bases between the two ends. Germline V CDR1 and CDR2: SGHAT, FQNNGV. There are 14 residues in the CDR3.

This clonotype was seen ten or more times. V is TRBV7-2 and J is TRBJ2-3; D is ambiguous. Germline V lookup: CDR1 SGHTA, CDR2 FQGNSA. This CDR3 comprises 15 residues. V was clipped by 1 base and J by 2 bases, with 10 bases between them. The CDR3 sequence is CASSLDSYPTDTQYF. The CDR3 nucleotides are TGTGCCAGCAGCTTAGATTCATATCCCACAGATACGCAGTATTTT.

The J gene is TRBJ1-5, the V gene TRBV5-1; 8 bases are a match to TRBD1. Germline V gene lookup returns CDR1 SGHRS and CDR2 YFSETQ. This CDR3 comprises 14 residues. The V and J ends lost 2 bases and 5 bases, in that order; junction bases with no gene match: 3. CDR3 amino acids: CASSFVTGDQPQHF. The DNA of the CDR3 is TGCGCCAGCAGCTTTGTGACAGGGGATCAGCCCCAGCATTTT.

About this clonotype: A much more abundant neighbour one base away suggests this may be a read error. This chain links TRBV5-1 with TRBJ2-4; TRBD2 might be the D (6 bases). The germline CDR1 and CDR2 sequences are SGHRS and YFSETQ. CDR3 length: 14 amino acids. Trimming removed 0 bases from V and 6 bases from J, with 10 bases in between. In DNA form, the CDR3 reads TGCGCCAGCAGCTTGGGGGAGGATGGAAACATTCAGTACTTC. Amino acids: CASSLGEDGNIQYF.

In its sample, this clonotype was seen many times. This chain connects TRBV12-5 to TRBJ1-4, with D hard to call. The CDR3 contains 14 residues. With 2 bases removed from V and 5 bases from J, the gap between germline ends came to 9 bases. Germline CDR1 LGHNT, CDR2 FRNRAP. For the CDR3, the DNA is TGTGCTAGTGGTTTGCACAGCCGGAATGAAAAACTGTTTTTT. Residues: CASGLHSRNEKLFF.

This clonotype was counted between two and nine times. V usage is TRBV7-9 and J usage is TRBJ1-6; TRBD1 is a possible D gene (5 bases). V lost 3 bases and J 9 bases, leaving 12 bases between the germline ends. The CDR3 contains 14 residues. From germline, CDR1 is SEHNR and CDR2 FQNEAQ (reference sequence). The CDR3 DNA reads TGTGCCAGCAGCTTGAGTGGGCAGGGTTCACCCCTCCACTTT. Protein: CASSLSGQGSPLHF.

The chain employs TRBV11-2 and TRBJ2-7, with D perhaps being TRBD1 or TRBD2 (6 bases each). Trimming took off 10 bases at V and 6 bases at J, with 25 bases between the two ends. This CDR3 comprises 15 residues. Per the germline V gene, CDR1 is SGHAT and CDR2 is FQNNGV. The CDR3 DNA reads TGTGCCACCCCTCCTAGGGGGGTTATAGTGGGCGAGCAGTACTTC. Translated: CATPPRGVIVGEQYF.